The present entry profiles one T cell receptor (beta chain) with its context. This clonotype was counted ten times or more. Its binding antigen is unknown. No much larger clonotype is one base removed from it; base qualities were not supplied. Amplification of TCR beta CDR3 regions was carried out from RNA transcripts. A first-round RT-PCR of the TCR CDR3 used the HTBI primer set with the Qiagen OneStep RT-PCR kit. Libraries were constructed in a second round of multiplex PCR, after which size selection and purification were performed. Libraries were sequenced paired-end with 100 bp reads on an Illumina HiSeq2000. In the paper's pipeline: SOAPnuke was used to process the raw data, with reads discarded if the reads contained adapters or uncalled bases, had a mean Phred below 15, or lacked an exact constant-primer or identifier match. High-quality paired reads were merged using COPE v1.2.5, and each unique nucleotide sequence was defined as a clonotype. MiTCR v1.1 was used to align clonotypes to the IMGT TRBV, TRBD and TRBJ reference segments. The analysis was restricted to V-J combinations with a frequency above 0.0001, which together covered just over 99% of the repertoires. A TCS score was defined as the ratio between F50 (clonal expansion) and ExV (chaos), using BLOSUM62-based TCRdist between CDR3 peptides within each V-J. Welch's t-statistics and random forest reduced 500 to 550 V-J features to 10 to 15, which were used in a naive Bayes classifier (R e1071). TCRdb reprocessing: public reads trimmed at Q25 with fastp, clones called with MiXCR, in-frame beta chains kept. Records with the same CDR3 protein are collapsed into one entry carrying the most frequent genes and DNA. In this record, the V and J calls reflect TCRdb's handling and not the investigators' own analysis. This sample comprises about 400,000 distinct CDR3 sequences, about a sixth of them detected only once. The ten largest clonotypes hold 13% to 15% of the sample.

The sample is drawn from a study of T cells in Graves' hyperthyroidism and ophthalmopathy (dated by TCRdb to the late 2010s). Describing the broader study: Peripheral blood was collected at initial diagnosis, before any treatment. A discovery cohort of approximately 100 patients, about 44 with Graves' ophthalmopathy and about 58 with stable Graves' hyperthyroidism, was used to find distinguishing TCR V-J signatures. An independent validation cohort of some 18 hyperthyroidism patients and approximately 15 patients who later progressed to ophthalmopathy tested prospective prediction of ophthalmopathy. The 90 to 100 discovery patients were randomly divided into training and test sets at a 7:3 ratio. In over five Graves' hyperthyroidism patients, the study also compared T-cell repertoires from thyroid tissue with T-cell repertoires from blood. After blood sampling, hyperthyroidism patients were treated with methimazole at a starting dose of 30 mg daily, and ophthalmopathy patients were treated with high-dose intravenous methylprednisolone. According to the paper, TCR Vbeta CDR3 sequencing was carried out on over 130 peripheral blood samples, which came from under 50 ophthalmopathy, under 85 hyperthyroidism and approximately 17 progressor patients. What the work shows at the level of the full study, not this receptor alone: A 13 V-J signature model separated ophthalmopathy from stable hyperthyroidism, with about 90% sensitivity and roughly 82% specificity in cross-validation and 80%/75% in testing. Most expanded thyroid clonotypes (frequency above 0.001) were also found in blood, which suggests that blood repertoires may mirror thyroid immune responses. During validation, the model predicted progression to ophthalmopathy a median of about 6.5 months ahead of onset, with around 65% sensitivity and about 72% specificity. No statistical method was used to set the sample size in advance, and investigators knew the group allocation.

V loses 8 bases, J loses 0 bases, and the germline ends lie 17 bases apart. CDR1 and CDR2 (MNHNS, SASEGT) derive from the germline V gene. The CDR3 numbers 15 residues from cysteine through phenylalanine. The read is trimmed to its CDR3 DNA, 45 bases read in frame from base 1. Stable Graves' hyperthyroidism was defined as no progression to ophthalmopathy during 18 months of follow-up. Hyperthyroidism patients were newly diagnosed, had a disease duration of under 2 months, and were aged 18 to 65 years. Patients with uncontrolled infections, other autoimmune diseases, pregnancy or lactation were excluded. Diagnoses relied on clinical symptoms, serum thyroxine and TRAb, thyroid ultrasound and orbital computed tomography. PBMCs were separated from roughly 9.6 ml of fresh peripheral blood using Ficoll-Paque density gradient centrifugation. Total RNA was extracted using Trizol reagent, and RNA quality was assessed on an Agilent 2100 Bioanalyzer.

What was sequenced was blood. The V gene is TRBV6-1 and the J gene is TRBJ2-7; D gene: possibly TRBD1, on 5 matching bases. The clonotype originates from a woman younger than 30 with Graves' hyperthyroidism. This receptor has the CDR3 CASRRTRYNSYEQYF. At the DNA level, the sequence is TGTGCCAGCCGTAGGACACGGTACAACTCCTACGAGCAGTACTTC.